The rows below give T cell receptor beta chains drawn from one sample of a study of T cells in Graves' hyperthyroidism and ophthalmopathy. Each CDR3 protein is one row after TCRdb ran MiXCR on the multiplex PCR reads. Found here are about 640,000 distinct CDR3 sequences, less than 45% of them singletons; the top ten hold about 7.2%. The sequenced material came from peripheral blood or thyroid tissue (not recorded which). Receptors originate from an adult man with Graves' disease, either hyperthyroidism or ophthalmopathy (not recorded which). The CDR3 runs from the conserved cysteine through the conserved F or W. The D gene is left open where the match is weak. Expanded clones get a size class; other rows say once, few or many, or leave the size out.

J gene | clone size | D gene | V gene | CDR3 DNA | CDR3 protein
TRBJ2-5 | NA | NA | TRBV20-1 | TGCAGTGCTAATCCCACAGGGCCTTACCAAGAGACCCAGTACTTC | CSANPTGPYQETQYF
TRBJ2-5 | NA | TRBD2 | TRBV20-1 | TGCAGTGCTAGGGGCCCACTAGCGGGGTTTCTGTACTTC | CSARGPLAGFLYF
TRBJ2-7 | NA | TRBD1 | TRBV7-8 | TGTGCCAGCAGCTTAGCGAGGGACAGGGGTTACGAGCAGTACTTC | CASSLARDRGYEQYF
TRBJ1-2 | NA | NA | TRBV19 | TGTACCAGTAGCTCAGGGATTGGGGGCTACACCTTC | CTSSSGIGGYTF
TRBJ1-3 | NA | NA | TRBV2 | TGTGCCAGCGGAGGGACAGGAAACACCATATATTTT | CASGGTGNTIYF
TRBJ1-1 | NA | TRBD1 | TRBV19 | TGTGCCAGTAGGGAGGAGGACAGGGTTTCTAACACTGAAGCTTTCTTT | CASREEDRVSNTEAFF
TRBJ1-6 | many | TRBD1 | TRBV9 | TGTGCCAGCAGCCCCACCGACAGGGCTTCACCCCTCCACTTT | CASSPTDRASPLHF
TRBJ1-4 | many | NA | TRBV7-8 | TGTGCCAGCAGTTCTAGGGGTAATGAAAAACTGTTTTTT | CASSSRGNEKLFF
TRBJ1-2 | NA | NA | TRBV12-3/TRBV12-4 | TGTACCAGCAGTTTGATAGGCCATGGCTACACCTTC | CTSSLIGHGYTF
TRBJ2-2 | many | TRBD1 | TRBV10-3 | TGTGCCATCAGCAAGGAAGGGACAGGTAGCACCGGGGAGCTGTTTTTT | CAISKEGTGSTGELFF
TRBJ2-7 | few | TRBD2 | TRBV11-2 | TGTGCCAGCAGCTTAGTTAGCGGGTCCTCCTACGAGCAGTACTTC | CASSLVSGSSYEQYF
TRBJ1-6 | many | NA | TRBV7-8 | TGTGCCAGCAGCTTAGTTGATTCACCCCTCCACTTT | CASSLVDSPLHF
TRBJ2-2 | few | TRBD1 | TRBV9 | TGTGCCAGCAGCGTAGGACAGGGGGCGGGCGCCGGGGAGCTGTTTTTT | CASSVGQGAGAGELFF
TRBJ1-5 | NA | TRBD1 | TRBV24-1 | TGTGCCACCAGTGAAACAGGGGCAGGCAATCAGCCCCAGCATTTT | CATSETGAGNQPQHF
TRBJ1-1 | few | NA | TRBV2 | TGTGCCAGCAGCGAAGCAGGGCTAGACGCTGAAGCTTTCTTT | CASSEAGLDAEAFF
TRBJ2-7 | many | NA | TRBV6-6 | TGTGCCAGCGCAAGCCGGGGACGCCCAGCGGAGCAGTACTTC | CASASRGRPAEQYF
TRBJ2-7 | NA | TRBD1 | TRBV19 | TGTGCCAGTAGTATCACGGGACAGGGTTCCTACGAGCAGTACTTC | CASSITGQGSYEQYF
TRBJ1-4 | NA | TRBD1 | TRBV15 | TGTGCCACCAGCAGAGATGACAGGGGGAACACTGAAAAACTGTTTTTT | CATSRDDRGNTEKLFF
TRBJ1-2 | once | NA | TRBV29-1 | TGCAGCTTGTCCGCCGGGGGGAACTATGGCTACACCTTC | CSLSAGGNYGYTF
TRBJ1-5 | few | TRBD1 | TRBV12-3/TRBV12-4 | TGTGCCAGCAGCTCCGGACAGGGACCCCTCCAGCCCCAGCATTTT | CASSSGQGPLQPQHF
TRBJ1-5 | NA | TRBD1 | TRBV28 | TGTGCCAGCAGTACGGACAGGCGACAAAATCAGCCCCAGCATTTT | CASSTDRRQNQPQHF
TRBJ1-1 | few | NA | TRBV10-3 | TGTGCCAGCAGTCAGGACCTCCGCAGCCCGCAAGCTTTCTTT | CASSQDLRSPQAFF
TRBJ1-1 | many | NA | TRBV7-9 | TGTGCCAGCAGCTTAGGCCCAACTGAAGCTTTCTTT | CASSLGPTEAFF
TRBJ1-2 | NA | NA | TRBV7-9 | TGTGCCAGCAGTGACCTACGAGGGCAGGTCTATGGCTACACCTTC | CASSDLRGQVYGYTF
TRBJ2-5 | many | TRBD2 | TRBV2 | TGTGCCAGCAGTGACTGGGCTAGCGGGAGTGGGGACCAAGAGACCCAGTACTTC | CASSDWASGSGDQETQYF
TRBJ2-6 | NA | TRBD1 | TRBV6-5 | TGTGCCAGCAGAAACGCCGGGACAGCTGGGGCCAACGTCTTGACTTTC | CASRNAGTAGANVLTF